The text below deals with one T cell receptor beta chain. PCR employed 60 Vbeta and 13 Jbeta primers. The assay was immunoSEQ multiplex PCR, and TCRdb's table has in-frame clones only and misses some. This table has 160,000 or so clones, under 85% appearing once. The data were taken from a study of cytomegalovirus exposure and HLA in healthy donors. V was clipped by 6 bases and J by 10 bases, with 21 bases between them. The CDR3 is made up of 15 amino acids. Germline V gives CDR1 SGHAT, CDR2 FQNNGV. The TCR sequence derives from a human donor in good health. The chain links TRBV11-2 to TRBJ1-4; TRBD1 might be the D (6 bases). Sequencing input: PBMCs. In DNA form, the CDR3 reads TGTGCCAGCAGTCCCATCAGGGGAACGGCAGCAAAACTGTTTTTT. It codes for CASSPIRGTAAKLFF. The full variable domain, completed using reference TRBV11-2 and TRBJ1-4, is EAGVAQSPRYKIIEKRQSVAFWCNPISGHATLYWYQQILGQGPKLLIQFQNNGVVDDSQLPKDRFSAERLKGVDSTLKIQPAKLEDSAVYLCASSPIRGTAAKLFFGSGTQLSVL.